The clone carrying this TCR beta chain was seen at least ten times. Its antigen is not identified. Trimming removed 3 bases from V and 11 bases from J, with 7 bases in between. This CDR3 has 11 residues. Germline assignment: CDR1 LNHDA and CDR2 SQIVND (reference sequence). Per sample, roughly 600 ng of bulk tumor genomic DNA was the template used. Several biopsies were spaced far apart within each primary tumor and obtained as surgery took place. Patients went through curative surgery, and their non-small cell lung cancer was untreated and newly diagnosed. The data originate from a study of immune heterogeneity within non-small cell lung tumors. Notes on the study in general: Multiple tumor sites within a patient showed recurrence of identical dominant CDR3 beta clonotypes; site-unique high-frequency clones were present as well. Local T-cell repertoire clonality was correlated with local tumor mutational burden, and the correlation was positive. It was moderate in strength but statistically significant (R roughly 0.35). For the most part, the T-cell receptor beta clonotypes present at high frequency were distinct from one individual patient to the next.

It was with 32 V and 13 J primers that multiplex PCR amplified TCR beta CDR3. TCRdb ran MiXCR on the multiplex PCR reads and lists one entry per CDR3 protein. The sample gives some 10,000 distinct CDR3 sequences, about 17% of which show up once; 3% to 4% is in the top ten. This chain uses TRBV19 with TRBJ1-4; D is uncertain. The TCR comes from a man in his forties with non-small cell lung cancer. The sequenced material came from lung tumor tissue. This CDR3 is CASSIPGKLFF. DNA of the CDR3: TGTGCCAGTAGTATCCCCGGGAAACTGTTTTTT.